This T cell receptor beta chain came from a study of OX40 agonist ivuxolimab in advanced cancers. Across the study: Dose-escalation patients had hepatocellular carcinoma, melanoma, renal cell or head and neck cancer.

The protocol was immunoSEQ multiplex PCR, while the TCRdb copy is restricted to in-frame clones and leaves out a portion. Of roughly 38,000 clones listed, roughly nine tenths were seen once; the top ten hold 20% to 25%. The V gene end was trimmed by 3 bases and the J gene end by 9 bases; junction bases not matched to a gene: 12. The germline V gene has CDR1 SGHDT and CDR2 YYEEEE. This CDR3 spans 15 amino acids. Sample: CD4+ or CD8+ T cells sorted from blood, taken in a trial of the OX40 agonist ivuxolimab. The chain combines TRBV5-6 with TRBJ2-5; 9 nucleotides match TRBD2. The clonotype comes from an adult with an advanced solid tumor such as melanoma, head and neck, liver or kidney cancer. The CDR3, as DNA: TGTGCCAGCAGCTCGGCCCTAGCGGGGAAGGGGGCCCAGTACTTC. Amino acid sequence: CASSSALAGKGAQYF.